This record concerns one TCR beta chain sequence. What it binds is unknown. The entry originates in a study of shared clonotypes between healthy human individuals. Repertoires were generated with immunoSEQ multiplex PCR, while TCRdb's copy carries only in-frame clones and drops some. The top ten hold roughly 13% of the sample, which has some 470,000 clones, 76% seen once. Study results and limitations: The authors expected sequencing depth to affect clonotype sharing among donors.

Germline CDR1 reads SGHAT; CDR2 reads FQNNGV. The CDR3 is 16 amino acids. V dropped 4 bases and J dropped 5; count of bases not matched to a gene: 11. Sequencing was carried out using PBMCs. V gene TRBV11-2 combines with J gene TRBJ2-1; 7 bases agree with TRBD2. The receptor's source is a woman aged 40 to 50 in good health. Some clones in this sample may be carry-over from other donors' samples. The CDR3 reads CASSSRTRAHNNEQFF. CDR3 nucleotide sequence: TGTGCCAGCAGCTCCCGGACTAGGGCACATAACAATGAGCAGTTCTTC. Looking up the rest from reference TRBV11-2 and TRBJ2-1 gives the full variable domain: EAGVAQSPRYKIIEKRQSVAFWCNPISGHATLYWYQQILGQGPKLLIQFQNNGVVDDSQLPKDRFSAERLKGVDSTLKIQPAKLEDSAVYLCASSSRTRAHNNEQFFGPGTRLTVL.